The present T cell receptor (beta chain) was sequenced within a study of CD8+CD57+ T cells in acquired aplastic anemia. Patients sequenced had flow cytometry evidence of CD8+CD57+ cell expansion. Template material for TCR beta VDJ and CDR3 profiling consisted of genomic DNA. TCRdb analysed the reads with MiXCR anew, one entry per CDR3 protein. The sample has 150,000 to 200,000 distinct CDR3 sequences; roughly 48% are singletons. CDR1 is ENHRY, CDR2 SYGVKD, per germline. Trimming pared 4 bases from V and 3 bases from J, leaving 10 bases between. CDR3 length: 13 amino acids. The chain joins TRBV10-3 to TRBJ2-7; TRBD2 might be the D (6 bases). The sequence came from a human donor with aplastic anemia. The sequenced sample was sorted CD4+, CD8+, or CD8+CD57+ T cells (not recorded which) from PBMCs. CDR3 nucleotide sequence: TGTGCCATCAGTGGAGTCGGGGGCTACGAGCAGTACTTC. This codes for CAISGVGGYEQYF.